Shown below are 30 T cell receptor beta chains from a single sample sequenced in a study of chemoradiotherapy in HPV16-positive cancers. Profiling relied on immunoSEQ multiplex PCR, and the TCRdb table lists in-frame clones only, not all of them. The data hold some 15,000 clones, with 75% to 90% observed a single time. Here the sequenced sample was blood, taken from a patient who underwent chemoradiotherapy. These receptor sequences come from a human donor with HPV-associated anogenital cancer.

V usage is TRBV11-2 and J usage is TRBJ1-1; the D gene is possibly TRBD1 (6 bases). Germline CDR1 is SGHAT and CDR2 is FQNNGV. V lost 3 bases, J lost 6 bases, and 20 bases lay in between. This CDR3 contains 16 residues. Written as DNA, the CDR3 is TGTGCCAGCAGCTTGGGAAACGGGGGCCCCTTCGCTGAAGCTTTCTTT. Translating gives CASSLGNGGPFAEAFF.

The chain employs TRBV19 and TRBJ1-5, with TRBD1 matching 8 bases. V lost 5 bases, J lost 5 bases, and 5 bases stayed unmatched. Germline loops: CDR1 LNHDA, CDR2 SQIVND (reference sequence). This CDR3 spans 14 amino acids. In DNA, the CDR3 is TGTGCCAGTAGTTCGGACAGGGACCATCAGCCCCAGCATTTT. This encodes CASSSDRDHQPQHF.

This rearrangement joins TRBV12-5 to TRBJ1-1; 10 bases align to TRBD1. V lost 5 bases, J lost 11 bases, and 5 bases stayed unmatched. Germline lookup yields CDR1 LGHNT and CDR2 FRNRAP. This CDR3 region has 12 residues. CDR3 nucleotides: TGTGCTAGTGGTCTGGGACAGGGGTGGGCTTTCTTT. This translates into CASGLGQGWAFF.

The rearrangement joins TRBV5-6 to TRBJ2-1, with 7 bases that match TRBD1. V was clipped by 4 bases and J by 8 bases; unmatched bases: 12. The CDR3 extends over 15 amino acids. CDR1 is SGHDT, CDR2 YYEEEE, per germline. CDR3 DNA: TGTGCCAGCAGCGACAGGGACCAACAACGGGATGAGCAGTTCTTC. Residues: CASSDRDQQRDEQFF.

The genes are TRBV11-2 and TRBJ2-2, with 7 bases fitting TRBD1. Germline lookup yields CDR1 SGHAT and CDR2 FQNNGV. The CDR3 consists of 17 residues. V was pared by 0 bases and J by 3 bases, with 7 bases of the junction left unmatched. The CDR3 loop is CASSLELRDSYTGELFF. CDR3 DNA: TGTGCCAGCAGCTTAGAGCTCCGGGACAGCTACACCGGGGAGCTGTTTTTT.

The chain uses TRBV19 and TRBJ1-6; D is undetermined. The CDR3 covers 13 residues. V dropped 2 bases and J dropped 10 bases, with 9 bases sitting between them. CDR1 is LNHDA and CDR2 is SQIVND in the germline V gene (reference sequence). Here the CDR3 reads CASSIPQGSPLHF. In DNA, the CDR3 is TGTGCCAGTAGTATACCTCAAGGGTCACCCCTCCACTTT.

V and J are TRBV7-9 and TRBJ2-7, with D possibly being TRBD1 (6 bases). Germline CDR1 reads SEHNR; CDR2 reads FQNEAQ (reference sequence). The CDR3 is 14 amino acids. Trimming stripped 1 base from V and 2 bases from J, with 9 bases between. The CDR3 loop reads CASSLGQGTYEQYF. The CDR3 DNA follows: TGTGCCAGCAGCTTAGGGCAGGGGACCTACGAGCAGTACTTC.

The rearrangement uses TRBV28 and TRBJ2-5; D is unresolved. Germline lookup yields CDR1 MDHEN and CDR2 SYDVKM. This CDR3 is 12 amino acids long. Trimming stripped 6 bases from V and 4 bases from J, with 9 bases between. For the CDR3, the DNA is TGTGCCAGCAGCCTCCCCCGAGAGACCCAGTACTTC. Translation gives CASSLPRETQYF.

The chain links TRBV7-3 to TRBJ2-1, with D possibly TRBD2 on 6 matching bases. CDR1 is SGHTA and CDR2 is FQGTGA in the germline V gene. The V end lost 1 base, the J end lost 5 bases, and 15 bases lay between the germline ends. This CDR3 is 16 amino acids long. The CDR3 DNA is TGTGCCAGCAGCTTAATTGGTAGCGGAGGGGACAATGAGCAGTTCTTC. This gives the protein CASSLIGSGGDNEQFF. Combining the CDR3 with reference TRBV7-3 and TRBJ2-1 gives the whole variable domain GAGVSQTPSNKVTEKGKYVELRCDPISGHTALYWYRQSLGQGPEFLIYFQGTGAADDSGLPNDRFFAVRPEGSVSTLKIQRTERGDSAVYLCASSLIGSGGDNEQFFGPGTRLTVL.

CDR3 amino acids: CATRLAGLPDTQYF. CDR3 in DNA: TGTGCCACCAGACTAGCGGGACTGCCAGATACGCAGTATTTT. The rearrangement links TRBV6-5 to TRBJ2-3; 11 bases line up with TRBD2. The germline V gene has CDR1 MNHEY and CDR2 SVGAGI. V shed 10 bases and J 4 bases; nucleotides not matched to a gene: 7. This CDR3 has 14 residues.

In this sample, this clone turned up once. The V gene is TRBV27, the J gene TRBJ1-1; the D is unclear. V dropped 6 bases and J dropped 1 base, with 12 bases sitting between them. The CDR3 length is 14 residues. Germline values: CDR1 MNHEY, CDR2 SMNVEV (reference sequence). CDR3 region: CASSALGGNTEAFF. The CDR3 DNA follows: TGTGCCAGCAGCGCCCTAGGAGGGAACACTGAAGCTTTCTTT.

The chain has TRBV5-4 and TRBJ2-7; a weak D match, TRBD2 (6 bases). The V gene's germline CDR1 is SGHNT and CDR2 YYREEE (reference sequence). The CDR3 totals 15 residues. V lost 4 bases and J 3 bases, leaving 17 bases between the germline ends. The CDR3 here is CASSPGVPGHYEQYF. The DNA of the CDR3 is TGTGCCAGCAGCCCGGGAGTCCCAGGGCACTACGAGCAGTACTTC.

This sequence joins TRBV5-1 and TRBJ2-5, with TRBD2 as a possible D gene (6 bases). The CDR3 runs 15 residues. V lost 1 base and J 5 bases, leaving 15 bases between the germline ends. Germline CDR1 reads SGHRS; CDR2 reads YFSETQ. CDR3 DNA sequence: TGCGCCAGCAGCTTGATGGCCCAGGGAGGCGAGACCCAGTACTTC. Translation: CASSLMAQGGETQYF. The full variable domain, rest sourced from reference TRBV5-1 and TRBJ2-5, is KAGVTQTPRYLIKTRGQQVTLSCSPISGHRSVSWYQQTPGQGLQFLFEYFSETQRNKGNFPGRFSGRQFSNSRSEMNVSTLELGDSALYLCASSLMAQGGETQYFGPGTRLLVL.

This chain links TRBV9 with TRBJ1-2; maybe TRBD1 (5 bases). V was shortened by 4 bases and J by 7 bases, with 14 bases between the two germline ends. CDR1 is SGDLS, CDR2 YYNGEE, per germline. CDR3 length: 13 amino acids. The CDR3 coding sequence is TGTGCCAGCAGCCCGGGACCTGAACGTGGCTACACCTTC. The encoded protein is CASSPGPERGYTF.

This chain joins TRBV10-3 and TRBJ2-7; the match to TRBD1 covers 8 bases. V lost 7 bases and J lost 1; bases outside the gene matches: 6. The length of the CDR3 is 14 residues. Germline V CDR1 and CDR2: ENHRY, SYGVKD. CDR3 residues: CAINRGQGSYEQYF. As DNA, the CDR3 is TGTGCCATCAATAGAGGACAGGGATCCTACGAGCAGTACTTC.

V usage is TRBV7-9 and J usage is TRBJ2-5, with unresolved D. The germline V gene has CDR1 SEHNR and CDR2 FQNEAQ (reference sequence). The CDR3 length is 14 residues. V dropped 1 base and J dropped 6 bases, with 12 bases sitting between them. CDR3 region: CASSLEAAAKTQYF. As DNA, the CDR3 is TGTGCCAGCAGCTTAGAAGCCGCGGCGAAGACCCAGTACTTC.

The gene calls are TRBV6-6 and TRBJ1-3; the D gene is possibly TRBD1 (6 bases). V dropped 6 bases and J dropped 1 base, with 13 bases sitting between them. Germline V gene lookup returns CDR1 MNHNY and CDR2 SVGAGI (reference sequence). The length of the CDR3 is 15 residues. This chain's CDR3 is CASRIRGGSGNTIYF. Written as DNA, the CDR3 is TGTGCCAGCAGAATCAGGGGAGGGTCTGGAAACACCATATATTTT.

V gene TRBV14 combines with J gene TRBJ2-2; D remains ambiguous. CDR3 size: 13 residues. Trimming pared 0 bases from V and 7 bases from J, leaving 6 bases between. The germline CDR1 and CDR2 sequences are SGHDN and FVKESK. CDR3 sequence: CASSQDHIGELFF. CDR3 nucleotide sequence: TGTGCCAGCAGCCAAGATCATATCGGGGAGCTGTTTTTT.

The chain combines TRBV29-1 with TRBJ2-1; 7 nucleotides agree with TRBD1. Germline CDR1 SQVTM, CDR2 ANQGSEA. The CDR3 totals 16 residues. Unmatched junction bases numbered 11, after V lost 6 bases and J lost 0 bases. The CDR3, as DNA: TGCAGCGTCGCCGATACAGGGGTTAGCTCCTACAATGAGCAGTTCTTC. Translated: CSVADTGVSSYNEQFF.

J is TRBJ2-2 and V is TRBV18; D is ambiguous. Trimming cost V 8 bases and J 2 bases, with 9 bases left between them. There are 13 residues in the CDR3. Germline assignment: CDR1 KGHSH and CDR2 LQKENI. Written as DNA, the CDR3 is TGTGCCAGCCACAGCTCTAACACCGGGGAGCTGTTTTTT. This gives the protein CASHSSNTGELFF. Based on the CDR3 plus reference TRBV18 and TRBJ2-2, the full variable domain is NAGVMQNPRHLVRRRGQEARLRCSPMKGHSHVYWYRQLPEEGLKFMVYLQKENIIDESGMPKERFSAEFPKEGPSILRIQQVVRGDSAAYFCASHSSNTGELFFGEGSRLTVL.

The table lists this clone with a count of one. The sample holds other DNA sequences that translate to the same CDR3. The J gene is TRBJ1-5, the V gene TRBV7-9; possibly TRBD1 for D (5 bases). The CDR3 spans 14 residues. The V end was cut by 2 bases, the J end by 4 bases, with 9 bases between. Per the germline V gene, CDR1 is SEHNR and CDR2 is FQNEAQ (reference sequence). CDR3 sequence: CASSLTGGNQPQHF. CDR3 bases: TGTGCCAGCAGCTTAACCGGGGGGAATCAGCCCCAGCATTTT.

The chain joins TRBV4-3 to TRBJ1-4; TRBD1 might be the D (6 bases). Germline lookup yields CDR1 LGHNA and CDR2 YSLEER. With 0 bases removed from V and 15 bases from J, the gap between germline ends came to 14 bases. This CDR3 spans 13 amino acids. CDR3 DNA sequence: TGCGCCAGCAGCCAAGATTACAGGGAGAAGTTGTTTTTT. It codes for CASSQDYREKLFF.

The rearrangement uses TRBV5-3 and TRBJ2-7; D call uncertain. TRBV5-3 is annotated as an ORF whose role is uncertain. Trimming pared 4 bases from V and 4 bases from J, leaving 15 bases between. The CDR3 loop spans 14 amino acids. The CDR3 loop reads CARSGRAEGYEQYF. Here the CDR3 DNA reads TGTGCCAGAAGCGGCCGGGCTGAAGGGTACGAGCAGTACTTC.

The rearrangement joins TRBV7-2 to TRBJ1-2; TRBD1 might be the D (5 bases). Deletions cut 1 base from V and 8 bases from J, with 14 bases between. Germline CDR1 SGHTA, CDR2 FQGNSA. The CDR3 loop spans 14 amino acids. CDR3 nucleotide sequence: TGTGCCAGCAGCTTAGGTGGCAGGGAAATGGGCTACACCTTC. Its protein is CASSLGGREMGYTF. Using reference TRBV7-2 and TRBJ1-2 for the parts outside the CDR3, the full variable domain is GAGVSQSPSNKVTEKGKDVELRCDPISGHTALYWYRQSLGQGLEFLIYFQGNSAPDKSGLPSDRFSAERTGGSVSTLTIQRTQQEDSAVYLCASSLGGREMGYTFGSGTRLTVV.

V is TRBV6-5 and J is TRBJ1-2, with 9 bases fitting TRBD1. The CDR3 has 15 residues. The J segment lost 8 bases and the V segment lost 0 bases, leaving 7 bases of the junction unmatched. Per the germline V gene, CDR1 is MNHEY and CDR2 is SVGAGI. CDR3 residues: CASSYSGQGSLGYTF. CDR3 coding DNA: TGTGCCAGCAGTTACTCGGGACAGGGTTCACTCGGCTACACCTTC.

This clone has a single count. The chain couples TRBV6-4 to TRBJ1-2; no firm D call. Germline V gene lookup returns CDR1 MRHNA and CDR2 SNTAGT. The CDR3 length is 11 residues. V was clipped by 3 bases and J by 3 bases, with 2 bases between them. CDR3 sequence reads: CASSDYYGYTF. Here the CDR3 DNA reads TGTGCCAGCAGTGATTACTATGGCTACACCTTC.

This clone was counted only a few times. The rearrangement uses TRBV11-3 and TRBJ2-3; a possible D gene is TRBD2 (5 bases). This CDR3 spans 16 amino acids. Germline lookup yields CDR1 SGHNT and CDR2 YENEEA. V lost 4 bases, J lost 6 bases, and 20 bases lay in between. The CDR3 spells CASSSISGSQTDTQYF. The DNA of the CDR3 is TGTGCCAGCAGCTCAATATCGGGGTCGCAGACGGATACGCAGTATTTT.

The chain uses TRBV6-4 and TRBJ1-2; no firm D call. This CDR3 contains 14 residues. Germline CDR1 reads MRHNA; CDR2 reads SNTAGT. V lost 5 bases to trimming and J lost 8 bases, with 18 bases between them. This CDR3 is CASSKGGPEWGYTF. The DNA for the CDR3 is TGTGCCAGCAGTAAGGGCGGACCGGAATGGGGCTACACCTTC.

V gene TRBV25-1 combines with J gene TRBJ1-5; D is perhaps TRBD1 (6 bases). The CDR3 extends over 14 amino acids. V was clipped by 6 bases and J by 1 base, with 10 bases between them. Germline V gives CDR1 MGHDK, CDR2 SYGVNS. The CDR3 protein is CASRDSWSNQPQHF. Here the CDR3 DNA reads TGTGCCAGCAGGGACAGTTGGAGCAATCAGCCCCAGCATTTT. Supplemented by reference TRBV25-1 and TRBJ1-5, the full variable domain reads EADIYQTPRYLVIGTGKKITLECSQTMGHDKMYWYQQDPGMELHLIHYSYGVNSTEKGDLSSESTVSRIRTEHFPLTLESARPSHTSQYLCASRDSWSNQPQHFGDGTRLSIL.

The J gene is TRBJ2-7, the V gene TRBV7-2; TRBD1 matches at 8 bases. The J segment lost 2 bases and the V segment lost 1 base, leaving 4 bases of the junction unmatched. This CDR3 is built from 15 residues. CDR1 and CDR2 (germline): SGHTA, FQGNSA. The CDR3 is CASSLVDRAPYEQYF. CDR3 in DNA: TGTGCCAGCAGCTTAGTGGACAGGGCCCCCTACGAGCAGTACTTC.